This T cell receptor beta chain was captured by sequencing in a study of T cells in Graves' hyperthyroidism and ophthalmopathy. Study background: Peripheral blood draws took place at initial diagnosis, ahead of any treatment. Study-wide findings and caveats: The model forecast ophthalmopathy, anticipating it by a median about 6.5 months before onset.

The investigators amplified TCR beta CDR3 regions from RNA transcripts. TCR CDR3 underwent first-round RT-PCR with the HTBI primer set. TCRdb passed the multiplex PCR reads through MiXCR, listing each CDR3 protein once. The repertoire holds under 350,000 distinct CDR3 sequences, with 15% to 20% as singletons. This clonotype was seen at least ten times. Its antigen is undetermined. A Clinical Activity Score of at least 3, a NOSPECS grade of at least 4 and a duration under 3 months were recorded in the ophthalmopathy patients. Diagnoses were established using clinical symptoms, serum thyroxine and TRAb, thyroid ultrasound and orbital computed tomography. With 4 bases removed from V and 1 base from J, the gap between germline ends came to 13 bases. The germline CDR1 and CDR2 sequences are DFQATT and SNEGSKA (reference sequence). This CDR3 comprises 14 residues.

The chain carries TRBV20-1 and TRBJ2-5; D is unresolved. Sequencing was carried out using blood. The receptor comes from a woman aged 55-70 years with Graves' ophthalmopathy. The CDR3 nucleotides read TGCAGTGCTAAGGACGGGCAAAGCCAAGAGACCCAGTACTTC. Protein sequence: CSAKDGQSQETQYF.